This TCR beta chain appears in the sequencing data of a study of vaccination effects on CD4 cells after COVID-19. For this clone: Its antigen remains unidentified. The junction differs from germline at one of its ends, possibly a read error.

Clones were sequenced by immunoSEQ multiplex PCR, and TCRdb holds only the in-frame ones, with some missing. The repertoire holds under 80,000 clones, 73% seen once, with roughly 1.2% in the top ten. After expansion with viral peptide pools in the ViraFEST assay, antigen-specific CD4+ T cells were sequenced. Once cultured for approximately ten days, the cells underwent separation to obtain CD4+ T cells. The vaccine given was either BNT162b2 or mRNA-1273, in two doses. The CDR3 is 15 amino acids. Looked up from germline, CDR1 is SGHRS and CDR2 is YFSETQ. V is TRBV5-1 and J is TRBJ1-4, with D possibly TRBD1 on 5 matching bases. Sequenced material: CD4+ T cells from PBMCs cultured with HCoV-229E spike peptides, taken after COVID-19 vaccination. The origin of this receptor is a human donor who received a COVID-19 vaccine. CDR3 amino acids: CASSLGGRANEKLFF. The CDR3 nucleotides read TGCGCCAGCAGCTTGGGGGGCAGGGCTAACGAAAAACTGTTTTTT.